This is a list of T cell receptor beta chains from one sample in a study of shared clonotypes between healthy human individuals. Only in-frame clones appear in the TCRdb table, and some are missing; sequencing was by immunoSEQ multiplex PCR. The data contain approximately 2.3 million clones, roughly 93% of them singletons. Sample: naive CD4+ T cells from PBMCs. These receptors were obtained from a young man in good health. Some clones in this sample may be carry-over from other donors' samples. Both conserved end residues are part of each CDR3. A D gene is named only where the DNA matches it firmly. Only some rows state a clone size, as once, few, many or a class for expanded clones.

j_call clone_size d_call v_call cdr3_length cdr3_aa cdr3_nt
TRBJ1-2 few TRBD1 TRBV28 13 CASSPGTGVGYTF TGTGCCAGCAGTCCCGGGACAGGGGTTGGCTACACCTTC
TRBJ1-2 once TRBD1 TRBV28 17 CASSFSGQATIQGGYTF TGTGCCAGCAGTTTTTCGGGACAGGCCACCATTCAGGGGGGCTACACCTTC
TRBJ1-1 few TRBD1 TRBV9 13 CASSVVSTGEAFF TGTGCCAGCAGCGTAGTGTCGACAGGGGAAGCTTTCTTT
TRBJ1-1 once - TRBV30 13 CAWSLRGGTEAFF TGTGCCTGGAGCCTCCGAGGGGGCACTGAAGCTTTCTTT
TRBJ2-7 - TRBD1 TRBV28 14 CASSSHRGSYEQYF TGTGCCAGCAGTTCCCACAGGGGCTCCTACGAGCAGTACTTC
TRBJ2-3 - - TRBV6-4 15 CASSDAGTGTDTQYF TGTGCCAGCAGTGACGCCGGGACCGGCACAGATACGCAGTATTTT
TRBJ2-6 once - TRBV25-1 16 CASSEWGSSGANVLTF TGTGCCAGCAGTGAATGGGGTAGCTCTGGGGCCAACGTCCTGACTTTC
TRBJ2-2 - - TRBV15 14 CATSRAGNTGELFF TGTGCCACCAGCAGAGCCGGGAACACCGGGGAGCTGTTTTTT
TRBJ1-1 few - TRBV5-4 12 CASSPVGGIAFF TGTGCCAGCAGCCCGGTGGGGGGGATAGCTTTCTTT
TRBJ2-1 - - TRBV25-1 14 CASPQTSRYNEQFF TGTGCCAGCCCCCAAACCAGTAGGTACAATGAGCAGTTCTTC
TRBJ1-2 - TRBD1 TRBV19 14 CASNRGIPNYGYTF TGTGCCAGTAACAGGGGGATACCTAACTATGGCTACACCTTC
TRBJ2-4 - TRBD2 TRBV6-7 15 CASSSPSGRRSIQYF TGTGCCAGCAGTTCTCCGAGCGGGAGGAGGAGCATTCAGTACTTC
TRBJ2-3 - TRBD2 TRBV18 15 CASSLGTSGTDTQYF TGTGCCAGCTCCCTCGGGACTAGCGGCACAGATACGCAGTATTTT
TRBJ2-7 - - TRBV12-5 11 CASGWGLEQYF TGTGCTAGTGGTTGGGGGCTCGAGCAGTACTTC
TRBJ2-7 - - TRBV19 14 CASTSAISPSEQYF TGTGCCAGTACCTCGGCCATCTCACCCTCCGAGCAGTACTTC
TRBJ1-1 - TRBD1 TRBV10-3 15 CATQNLGQSNTEAFF TGTGCCACCCAAAATTTGGGACAGTCGAACACTGAAGCTTTCTTT
TRBJ2-5 - - TRBV10-3 12 CAISESTRTQYF TGTGCCATCAGTGAGTCGACTAGGACCCAGTACTTC
TRBJ2-6 - TRBD2 TRBV30 18 CAWSSPLAGRSGANVLTF TGTGCCTGGAGTTCTCCACTAGCGGGGCGCTCTGGGGCCAACGTCCTGACTTTC
TRBJ2-1 - TRBD1 TRBV19 15 CASSIGQGAYNEQFF TGTGCCAGTAGTATAGGTCAGGGGGCTTACAATGAGCAGTTCTTC
TRBJ2-7 - - TRBV7-2 17 CASNRPSQTGSPYEQYF TGTGCCAGCAACCGACCCTCACAGACAGGTAGCCCCTACGAGCAGTACTTC
TRBJ1-2 - - TRBV28 13 CASSGRSNYGYTF TGTGCCAGCAGCGGCCGAAGTAACTATGGCTACACCTTC
TRBJ1-1 few - TRBV9 14 CASSSTGASTEAFF TGTGCCAGCAGCTCTACGGGGGCGTCCACTGAAGCTTTCTTT
TRBJ2-1 - TRBD2 TRBV5-4 16 CASSPGTSGRRNEQFF TGTGCCAGCAGCCCTGGGACTAGCGGGAGGAGGAATGAGCAGTTCTTC
TRBJ2-5 - - TRBV25-1 13 CASSGQVQETQYF TGTGCCAGCAGTGGACAGGTCCAAGAGACCCAGTACTTC
TRBJ2-7 - - TRBV6-1 16 CASSEAGAGRGLEQYF TGTGCCAGCAGTGAAGCGGGCGCCGGGAGAGGACTCGAGCAGTACTTC
TRBJ1-5 - TRBD1 TRBV11-2 15 CASSKTGTGRQPQHF TGTGCCAGCAGCAAGACCGGGACAGGGCGTCAGCCCCAGCATTTT
TRBJ2-3 - - TRBV7-6 17 CASSLAPRPPSTDTQYF TGTGCCAGCAGCTTAGCGCCAAGGCCCCCTAGCACAGATACGCAGTATTTT
TRBJ2-1 - TRBD2 TRBV9 15 CASSVAGGTYNEQFF TGTGCCAGCAGCGTAGCGGGAGGAACTTACAATGAGCAGTTCTTC
TRBJ2-7 - - TRBV21-1 15 CASTPPPQVSYEQYF TGTGCCAGCACCCCCCCTCCACAGGTCTCCTACGAGCAGTACTTC
TRBJ2-2 - - TRBV7-7 14 CASSLERVHGELFF TGTGCCAGCAGCCTCGAGCGGGTGCACGGGGAGCTGTTTTTT
TRBJ1-2 - - TRBV19 14 CASSIGLRDYGYTF TGTGCCAGTAGCATCGGGCTTAGGGATTATGGCTACACCTTC
TRBJ2-3 once - TRBV5-4 17 CASSLKRQGGPTDTQYF TGTGCCAGCAGCCTAAAACGACAGGGAGGCCCCACAGATACGCAGTATTTT
TRBJ2-1 - - TRBV4-1 15 CASSRSGGSYNEQFF TGCGCCAGCAGCCGAAGCGGTGGGTCCTACAATGAGCAGTTCTTC
TRBJ1-1 few - TRBV7-2 14 CASSLTWWNTEAFF TGTGCCAGCAGCTTAACTTGGTGGAACACTGAAGCTTTCTTT
TRBJ1-2 - - TRBV28 15 CASSSYPTRNYGYTF TGTGCCAGCAGTTCCTACCCCACCAGAAACTATGGCTACACCTTC
TRBJ1-2 - TRBD1 TRBV6-1 12 CASSDPSDRGPF TGTGCCAGCAGTGATCCGAGCGACAGGGGCCCCTTC
TRBJ1-5 - - TRBV6-6 14 CASSYSISNQPQHF TGTGCCAGCAGTTACTCGATTAGCAATCAGCCCCAGCATTTT
TRBJ2-7 once - TRBV5-1 13 CASKLSRGYEQYF TGCGCCAGCAAACTGAGCAGGGGCTACGAGCAGTACTTC
TRBJ2-3 once TRBD1 TRBV11-3 14 CASSRTGRTDTQYF TGTGCCAGCAGCCGGACAGGACGCACAGATACGCAGTATTTT
TRBJ2-5 - - TRBV28 12 CASSVGPETQYF TGTGCCAGCAGTGTTGGACCGGAGACCCAGTACTTC
TRBJ2-1 - TRBD2 TRBV7-9 16 CASSPSSGSHYNEQFF TGTGCCAGCAGCCCCTCTAGCGGGAGTCACTACAATGAGCAGTTCTTC
TRBJ2-3 - TRBD1 TRBV4-3 17 CASSQDRGTGWADTQYF TGCGCCAGCAGCCAAGATCGGGGGACAGGGTGGGCAGATACGCAGTATTTT
TRBJ2-3 - TRBD2 TRBV6-6 14 CASRTSGGGDTQYF TGTGCCAGCCGCACTAGCGGGGGTGGAGATACGCAGTATTTT
TRBJ2-2 - - TRBV15 16 CATSRDLARWTGELFF TGTGCCACCAGCAGAGATCTGGCCCGTTGGACCGGGGAGCTGTTTTTT
TRBJ1-4 - - TRBV30 15 CAWSGGFSTNEKLFF TGTGCCTGGAGTGGAGGATTTTCAACTAATGAAAAACTGTTTTTT